This T cell receptor (beta chain) was observed in a study of Graves' ophthalmopathy and Graves' hyperthyroidism. Findings of the study overall: Discriminating ophthalmopathy from stable hyperthyroidism, a 13-signature model attained a sensitivity of about 88% and a specificity of approximately 81%.

For repertoire sequencing, the TCR beta CDR3 regions were amplified from RNA transcripts. The authors performed first-round RT-PCR with HTBI primers and then a second-round multiplex PCR. A single record per CDR3 protein comes from TCRdb applying MiXCR to the multiplex PCR reads. The top ten clones hold more than 2.5% of a sample with about 640,000 distinct CDR3 sequences, about 41% of them seen once. Patients with other autoimmune diseases, uncontrolled infections, pregnancy or lactation were excluded. This clonotype has just one count. Its antigen remains unidentified. The CDR3 is 14 amino acids. V gave up 3 bases and J gave up 6 bases, with 14 bases separating them. Germline loops: CDR1 MGHDK, CDR2 SYGVNS.

The chain uses TRBV25-1 and TRBJ1-2; D possibly corresponds to TRBD1 (6 bases). Sequenced sample: peripheral blood. The receptor's source is an adult man with Graves' ophthalmopathy. CDR3 coding DNA: TGTGCCAGCAGTGATAGTGGGGACACCCATGGCTACACCTTC. It codes for CASSDSGDTHGYTF.